This T cell receptor (beta chain) was retrieved from a study of blood T cell repertoires in COVID-19. Germline CDR1 PRHDT, CDR2 FYEKMQ (reference sequence). The CDR3 runs to 11 residues. Trimming removed 5 bases from V and 3 bases from J, with 5 bases in between. Generated by immunoSEQ multiplex PCR, the TCRdb table keeps only in-frame clones and is missing some. The table includes some 17,000 clones, approximately 89% detected once. The sample consisted of peripheral blood. The clonotype was recovered from a man in his sixties with active COVID-19. The chain links TRBV13 to TRBJ2-7; D remains unclear. The CDR3 region has the DNA TGTGCCAGCAGCATTAACTACGAGCAGTACTTC. As protein: CASSINYEQYF.